Below are 19 T cell receptor beta chains sequenced from a single sample in a study of shared clonotypes between healthy human individuals. Repertoires were generated with immunoSEQ multiplex PCR, while TCRdb's copy carries only in-frame clones and drops some. The sample lists 740,000 or so clones, roughly 72% occurring once. Sequencing used memory CD4+ T cells sorted from blood. Subset: CD45RA-negative fraction. Receptor source: a woman between 25 and 40 years old in good health.

The chain's CDR3 is CASSSGGYTDTQYF. CDR3 coding DNA: TGCGCCAGCAGCTCAGGGGGTTACACAGATACGCAGTATTTT. The rearrangement links TRBV5-1 to TRBJ2-3; 7 bases are a match to TRBD1. The CDR3 extends over 14 amino acids. The ends lost 3 bases at V and 2 bases at J; junction bases unmatched: 3. In germline, CDR1 is SGHRS, CDR2 YFSETQ. The full variable domain, completed using reference TRBV5-1 and TRBJ2-3, is KAGVTQTPRYLIKTRGQQVTLSCSPISGHRSVSWYQQTPGQGLQFLFEYFSETQRNKGNFPGRFSGRQFSNSRSEMNVSTLELGDSALYLCASSSGGYTDTQYFGPGTRLTVL.

The genes are TRBV13 and TRBJ2-5; 8 bases match TRBD2. Trimming at V came to 1 base and at J to 5 bases, leaving 3 bases not matched to a gene. Looked up from germline, CDR1 is PRHDT and CDR2 is FYEKMQ (reference sequence). This CDR3 is 14 amino acids long. The CDR3 DNA is TGTGCCAGCAGCTTAGCGGGAGGGCAGGAGACCCAGTACTTC. Protein sequence: CASSLAGGQETQYF.

V usage is TRBV5-4 and J usage is TRBJ2-5, with D possibly matching TRBD1 (6 bases). V lost 4 bases and J lost 3, with 13 bases in between. The CDR3 loop spans 14 amino acids. Germline V gene lookup returns CDR1 SGHNT and CDR2 YYREEE (reference sequence). CDR3 loop: CASSVWAGEETQYF. The CDR3 bases are TGTGCCAGCAGCGTGTGGGCAGGGGAAGAGACCCAGTACTTC. The variable domain in full, with the rest retrieved from reference TRBV5-4 and TRBJ2-5, is ETGVTQSPTHLIKTRGQQVTLRCSSQSGHNTVSWYQQALGQGPQFIFQYYREEENGRGNFPPRFSGLQFPNYSSELNVNALELDDSALYLCASSVWAGEETQYFGPGTRLLVL.

This clone was seen a few times. The chain has TRBV20-1 and TRBJ2-7; D is uncertain. Germline V lookup: CDR1 DFQATT, CDR2 SNEGSKA (reference sequence). The CDR3 is 11 residues long. Deletions cut 3 bases from V and 3 bases from J, with 6 bases between. CDR3 sequence: CSASYLYEQYF. In DNA form, the CDR3 reads TGCAGTGCTAGTTACCTCTACGAGCAGTACTTC.

The chain has TRBV18 and TRBJ2-1; 13 bases are a match to TRBD2. Germline CDR1 KGHSH, CDR2 LQKENI. The CDR3 extends over 17 amino acids. V gave up 3 bases and J gave up 5 bases; unmatched junction bases: 7. This chain's CDR3 is CASSPLTSGRANNEQFF. DNA of the CDR3: TGTGCCAGCTCACCTCTAACTAGCGGGAGGGCTAACAATGAGCAGTTCTTC. Full variable domain (missing parts from reference TRBV18 and TRBJ2-1): NAGVMQNPRHLVRRRGQEARLRCSPMKGHSHVYWYRQLPEEGLKFMVYLQKENIIDESGMPKERFSAEFPKEGPSILRIQQVVRGDSAAYFCASSPLTSGRANNEQFFGPGTRLTVL.

The V call is TRBV11-2, the J call TRBJ2-3; TRBD1 agrees at 8 bases. CDR3 length: 14 amino acids. The germline CDR1 and CDR2 sequences are SGHAT and FQNNGV. With 8 bases clipped from V and 4 bases from J, the junction kept 8 bases outside the gene matches. This chain's CDR3 is CASGTGGRADTQYF. In DNA, the CDR3 is TGTGCCAGCGGAACAGGGGGTAGGGCAGATACGCAGTATTTT.

This rearrangement joins TRBV2 to TRBJ1-2, with D hard to call. The CDR3 length is 14 residues. CDR1 is SNHLY and CDR2 is FYNNEI in the germline V gene. The V end lost 0 bases, the J end lost 8 bases, and 13 bases lay between the germline ends. This CDR3 is CASSEAVGSIGYTF. CDR3 bases: TGTGCCAGCAGTGAAGCTGTGGGGAGTATAGGCTACACCTTC.

This clone was detected only a few times. J is TRBJ2-7 and V is TRBV6-6, with 9 bases aligning to TRBD2. Per germline, CDR1 MNHNY and CDR2 SVGAGI (reference sequence). J lost 4 bases, V lost 6 bases, and 4 bases had no gene match. The length of the CDR3 is 13 residues. The CDR3, as DNA: TGTGCCAGCAGGGAACTAGCGGGTTACGAGCAGTACTTC. It yields the protein CASRELAGYEQYF.

V usage is TRBV4-1 and J usage is TRBJ1-5, with D unclear. Germline loops: CDR1 MGHRA, CDR2 YSYEKL. The V end lost 1 base, the J end lost 6 bases, and 22 bases lay between the germline ends. The CDR3 contains 18 residues. The CDR3 sequence: CASSQGQYRQIASQPQHF. The CDR3 region has the DNA TGCGCCAGCAGCCAAGGCCAATACCGGCAGATCGCATCTCAGCCCCAGCATTTT.

V usage is TRBV15 and J usage is TRBJ2-3; TRBD1 is a possible D gene (6 bases). Trimming pared 1 base from V and 8 bases from J, leaving 13 bases between. Germline lookup yields CDR1 LNHNV and CDR2 YYDKDF (reference sequence). The CDR3 totals 14 residues. The CDR3: CATSRGLGGFTQYF. The CDR3 DNA follows: TGTGCCACCAGCAGAGGGCTAGGGGGTTTTACGCAGTATTTT.

This chain joins TRBV5-4 and TRBJ1-2, with no clear D. Trimming stripped 4 bases from V and 8 bases from J, with 12 bases between. Looked up from germline, CDR1 is SGHNT and CDR2 is YYREEE (reference sequence). The CDR3 has 12 residues. CDR3 loop: CASSLQEYGYTF. DNA of the CDR3: TGTGCCAGCAGCCTCCAGGAGTACGGCTACACCTTC.

V usage is TRBV7-8 and J usage is TRBJ2-2; no clear D. The length of the CDR3 is 16 residues. Trimming took off 1 base at V and 5 bases at J, with 14 bases between the two ends. Germline CDR1 reads SGHVS; CDR2 reads FQNEAQ. In DNA, the CDR3 is TGTGCCAGCAGCTTAGAGTCTCCTCGACCTACCGGGGAGCTGTTTTTT. Encoded protein: CASSLESPRPTGELFF.

The chain has TRBV18 and TRBJ1-1; D call uncertain. V dropped 5 bases and J dropped 0 bases, with 10 bases sitting between them. Germline CDR1 KGHSH, CDR2 LQKENI. This CDR3 contains 14 residues. The DNA of the CDR3 is TGTGCCAGCTCAGCAGACGGAATGAACACTGAAGCTTTCTTT. Its translation is CASSADGMNTEAFF. The entire variable domain, with the rest obtained from reference TRBV18 and TRBJ1-1, is as follows: NAGVMQNPRHLVRRRGQEARLRCSPMKGHSHVYWYRQLPEEGLKFMVYLQKENIIDESGMPKERFSAEFPKEGPSILRIQQVVRGDSAAYFCASSADGMNTEAFFGQGTRLTVV.

The chain is built from TRBV28 and TRBJ2-1; the D gene is possibly TRBD2 (5 bases). Trimming took off 6 bases at V and 6 bases at J, with 21 bases between the two ends. CDR1 and CDR2 from the germline V gene are MDHEN and SYDVKM. The CDR3 has 16 amino acids. The CDR3 region is CASRHGSPDGANEQFF. In DNA, the CDR3 is TGTGCCAGCAGACATGGGAGTCCAGACGGAGCCAATGAGCAGTTCTTC. The full variable domain, with the rest looked up from reference TRBV28 and TRBJ2-1, is DVKVTQSSRYLVKRTGEKVFLECVQDMDHENMFWYRQDPGLGLRLIYFSYDVKMKEKGDIPEGYSVSREKKERFSLILESASTNQTSMYLCASRHGSPDGANEQFFGPGTRLTVL.

CDR3 sequence (DNA): TGTGCCAGCAGCCAAGTCCGGACAGGTTTTGAGACCCAGTACTTC. It is translated as CASSQVRTGFETQYF. The genes are TRBV6-1 and TRBJ2-5; 7 bases match TRBD1. V lost 6 bases to trimming and J lost 5 bases; unmatched junction nucleotides: 12. The CDR3 contains 15 residues. CDR1 and CDR2 (germline): MNHNS, SASEGT.

The chain joins TRBV5-1 to TRBJ2-5; the match to TRBD2 covers 9 bases. The junction had 4 bases not matched to a gene; V was cut back by 6 bases and J by 1 base. The CDR3 has 14 amino acids. CDR1 is SGHRS and CDR2 is YFSETQ in the germline V gene. In DNA, the CDR3 is TGCGCCAGCACTACTAGCGGGTCCCAAGAGACCCAGTACTTC. This encodes CASTTSGSQETQYF.

This clone was seen many times. V is TRBV2 and J is TRBJ1-5; 7 bases are a match to TRBD1. Germline CDR1 and CDR2: SNHLY and FYNNEI. Germline trimming cut 6 bases from V and 6 bases from J; bases unmatched to any gene: 8. There are 14 residues in the CDR3. CDR3 residues: CASRGDSELQPQHF. Written as DNA, the CDR3 is TGTGCCAGCAGGGGGGACAGCGAACTTCAGCCCCAGCATTTT.

V is TRBV7-2 and J is TRBJ1-2, with 7 bases lining up with TRBD1. Germline V CDR1 and CDR2: SGHTA, FQGNSA. This CDR3 has 15 residues. V gave up 5 bases and J gave up 0 bases; unmatched junction bases: 6. CDR3 region: CASSKKTGTNYGYTF. CDR3 nucleotide sequence: TGTGCCAGCAGCAAGAAGACAGGGACTAACTATGGCTACACCTTC.

The chain recombines TRBV27 with TRBJ1-3; 7 nucleotides align to TRBD1. The germline CDR1 and CDR2 sequences are MNHEY and SMNVEV (reference sequence). The CDR3 sequence is 16 residues long. Unmatched junction bases numbered 7, after V lost 3 bases and J lost 2 bases. CDR3 DNA sequence: TGTGCCAGCAGTTTGTTGGGACAGAGCGCTGGAAACACCATATATTTT. This sequence encodes CASSLLGQSAGNTIYF.